The clone carrying this TCR beta chain was seen only a few times. Its specificity is unknown. These data originate in a study of cytomegalovirus exposure and HLA in healthy donors. The study, taken as a whole, reports: Reportedly, TCR beta sequences accurately predicted HLA-A and HLA-B alleles in most subjects. A later analysis revealed that TCR association rates differed between HLA loci, peaking at DRB1 and bottoming out at HLA-C.

With 5 bases removed from V and 1 base from J, the gap between germline ends came to 10 bases. CDR1 and CDR2 (germline): SGHNT, YENEEA. This CDR3 is built from 14 residues. The PCR employed 60 Vbeta primers together with 13 Jbeta primers. In the original workflow: Later, about 80 million unique TCR beta chains were counted in an analysis, and approximately 10 million of them were shared. Generated by immunoSEQ multiplex PCR, the TCRdb table keeps only in-frame clones and is missing some. V, J and clone size reflect that table, while D and trimming were determined from the DNA. In the table there are 100,000 or so clones, just under 80% of which are singletons.

The specimen was PBMCs. This TCR came from a man aged 25-40 years in good health and CMV-seronegative. J is TRBJ2-3 and V is TRBV11-3; D remains unclear. The CDR3 DNA reads as TGTGCCAGCAGCCCAGGAAGTCGCACAGATACGCAGTATTTT. This codes for CASSPGSRTDTQYF.